Following are 15 T cell receptor beta chains from one sample sequenced in a study of T cell changes during pregnancy in multiple sclerosis (dated by TCRdb to between 2017 and 2020). Libraries were prepared through the immunoSEQ multiplex PCR assay. TCRdb carries this immuneACCESS record with in-frame sequences only. Its versions omit some clonotypes, under half of them owing to an unresolved V gene in the studies checked, with the rest unexplained. The sample profile shows approximately 44,000 clones; 85% to 90% of them were found once. Roughly 0.53% of the sample rests with the top ten. Here the sequenced sample was CD4+ T cells from peripheral blood mononuclear cells, taken in the first trimester of pregnancy. These receptors all stem from a female donor with multiple sclerosis, enrolled in a pregnancy study.

The CDR3 DNA sequence: TGTGCCAGCAGCTTGTTTATGGGGCGGATAGCCCCCGAGCAGTACTTC. This gives the protein CASSLFMGRIAPEQYF. The V gene is TRBV5-6, the J gene TRBJ2-7, with D maybe TRBD1 (5 bases). Germline V gene sequence: CDR1 SGHDT, CDR2 YYEEEE. The CDR3 covers 16 residues. The ends were cut back, 1 base at V and 6 bases at J, with 20 bases in the middle. The variable domain in full, with the rest retrieved from reference TRBV5-6 and TRBJ2-7, is DAGVTQSPTHLIKTRGQQVTLRCSPKSGHDTVSWYQQALGQGPQFIFQYYEEEERQRGNFPDRFSGHQFPNYSSELNVNALLLGDSALYLCASSLFMGRIAPEQYFGPGTRLTVT.

The chain couples TRBV4-3 to TRBJ2-7; 12 bases agree with TRBD1. The V gene's germline CDR1 is LGHNA and CDR2 YSLEER. The CDR3 spans 15 residues. V trimming: 1 base; J trimming: 5 bases; junction bases outside the gene matches: 3. This CDR3 reads CASSQVGTGGNEQYF. The CDR3 nucleotides read TGCGCCAGCAGCCAAGTCGGGACAGGGGGCAACGAGCAGTACTTC.

J is TRBJ1-2 and V is TRBV6-1; 7 bases line up with TRBD1. Per the germline V gene, CDR1 is MNHNS and CDR2 is SASEGT. The CDR3 consists of 15 residues. Germline trimming cut 0 bases from V and 6 bases from J; bases unmatched to any gene: 7. CDR3 sequence reads: CASSEADRVRDGYTF. The CDR3 nucleotides are TGTGCCAGCAGTGAAGCCGACAGGGTTCGGGATGGCTACACCTTC.

The chain carries TRBV5-1 and TRBJ1-1; 7 nucleotides line up with TRBD1. This CDR3 has 16 amino acids. Germline V lookup: CDR1 SGHRS, CDR2 YFSETQ. Trimming cost V 4 bases and J 4 bases; bases outside gene matches: 13. CDR3 bases: TGCGCCAGCAGCGCCACAGGGGCGAGAAGGGGCACTGAAGCTTTCTTT. Protein: CASSATGARRGTEAFF.

The gene calls are TRBV30 and TRBJ1-1; 8 nucleotides agree with TRBD1. The V gene's germline CDR1 is GTSNPN and CDR2 SVGIG (reference sequence). The V and J ends lost 1 base and 5 bases, in that order; junction bases with no gene match: 3. This CDR3 contains 13 residues. CDR3 DNA sequence: TGTGCCTGGAGTGAACAGGGGGAGACTGAAGCTTTCTTT. Translating it yields CAWSEQGETEAFF.

The chain joins TRBV21-1 to TRBJ1-5; the table gives TRBD1 as D, unverified against the DNA. TRBV21-1 is a pseudogene locus. This CDR3 is built from 16 residues. In nucleotides, the CDR3 is TGTGCCAGCAGCAAAGGCGGCAGGGGGGACAATCAGCCCCAGCATTTT. Translated, it gives CASSKGGRGDNQPQHF.

The chain uses TRBV5-4 and TRBJ2-7; a weak D match, TRBD2 (7 bases). Trimming cost V 3 bases and J 7 bases, with 17 bases left between them. CDR3 length equals 14 residues. Germline V gene sequence: CDR1 SGHNT, CDR2 YYREEE (reference sequence). Written as DNA, the CDR3 is TGTGCCAGCAGCTCCCAGGGGAGGGCAAGAGAGCAGTACTTC. This translates into CASSSQGRAREQYF.

This clone is categorized as medium-sized. This CDR3 reads CASNDRGGATNEKLFF. The CDR3 nucleotides are TGTGCCAGCAACGATAGGGGGGGAGCAACTAATGAAAAACTGTTTTTT. The rearrangement links TRBV2 to TRBJ1-4, with D perhaps matching TRBD1 (6 bases). Deletions cut 7 bases from V and 0 bases from J, with 15 bases between. The CDR3 spans 16 residues. Germline V gives CDR1 SNHLY, CDR2 FYNNEI.

The V call is TRBV19, the J call TRBJ2-2; D call uncertain. The CDR3 loop spans 16 amino acids. The V gene lost 5 bases and the J gene lost 2 bases, with 15 bases spanning the gap. Germline V gives CDR1 LNHDA, CDR2 SQIVND (reference sequence). This CDR3 reads CASSALEIFNTGELFF. The CDR3 DNA reads TGTGCCAGTAGTGCTCTAGAGATTTTTAACACCGGGGAGCTGTTTTTT. Using reference TRBV19 and TRBJ2-2 for the parts outside the CDR3, the full variable domain is DGGITQSPKYLFRKEGQNVTLSCEQNLNHDAMYWYRQDPGQGLRLIYYSQIVNDFQKGDIAEGYSVSREKKESFPLTVTSAQKNPTAFYLCASSALEIFNTGELFFGEGSRLTVL.

This clone was seen a handful of times. The chain employs TRBV29-1 and TRBJ2-7; TRBD2 matches at 12 bases. After removal of 7 bases from V and 4 bases from J, the junction contained 5 bases not matched to a gene. There are 13 residues in the CDR3. The germline V gene encodes CDR1 SQVTM and CDR2 ANQGSEA. The CDR3 loop reads CSALGLAGYEQYF. CDR3 nucleotide sequence: TGCAGCGCCCTGGGACTAGCGGGTTACGAGCAGTACTTC.

V is TRBV6-1 and J is TRBJ2-1; 9 nucleotides agree with TRBD2. The CDR3 extends over 15 amino acids. CDR1 and CDR2 from the germline V gene are MNHNS and SASEGT. Unmatched junction bases numbered 6, after V lost 5 bases and J lost 4 bases. CDR3 amino acids: CASSRAGGVYNEQFF. CDR3 bases: TGTGCCAGCAGTAGGGCGGGAGGGGTATACAATGAGCAGTTCTTC.

The gene calls are TRBV6-4 and TRBJ2-5; D gene unclear. Germline CDR1 MRHNA, CDR2 SNTAGT. Trimming cost V 0 bases and J 3 bases, with 11 bases left between them. The CDR3 is 15 residues long. CDR3 sequence (DNA): TGTGCCAGCAGTGACTCTATGCGTACTGAAGAGACCCAGTACTTC. Translation gives CASSDSMRTEETQYF.

The chain uses TRBV6-1 and TRBJ2-1; 7 bases agree with TRBD1. V lost 6 bases to trimming and J lost 8 bases; unmatched junction nucleotides: 13. The CDR3 contains 15 residues. Germline V gene data show CDR1 as MNHNS and CDR2 as SASEGT. CDR3 amino acids: CASRDRQGRGYEQFF. As DNA, the CDR3 is TGTGCCAGCAGGGATCGACAGGGTAGGGGATATGAGCAGTTCTTC.

CDR3 sequence: CASSRTSGTTYEQYF. CDR3 in DNA: TGCGCCAGCAGCCGGACTAGCGGGACGACCTACGAGCAGTACTTC. The chain is built from TRBV5-1 and TRBJ2-7; 12 bases line up with TRBD2. The germline CDR1 and CDR2 sequences are SGHRS and YFSETQ. CDR3 length: 15 residues. With V trimmed by 4 bases and J by 2 bases, 4 bases remained unmatched.

The chain has TRBV18 and TRBJ2-3; 11 bases are a match to TRBD2. There are 17 residues in the CDR3. CDR1 KGHSH and CDR2 LQKENI come from the germline V gene. Losses at the gene ends were 3 bases for V and 0 bases for J; bases not matched to a gene: 5. Written as DNA, the CDR3 is TGTGCCAGCTCACCCCCGGGACTAGCGGCTAGCACAGATACGCAGTATTTT. Amino acids: CASSPPGLAASTDTQYF.